These T cell receptor beta chains were read from a single sample in a study of control samples from healthy donors and cancer patients. Only in-frame clones appear in the TCRdb table, and some are missing; sequencing was by immunoSEQ multiplex PCR. The sample has 100,000 to 150,000 clones; roughly 90% are singletons. The source material was blood. These receptors originate from a middle-aged man in good health. The CDR3 runs from the conserved cysteine through the conserved F or W. A D gene is named only where the DNA matches it firmly. Only some rows state a clone size, as once, few, many or a class for expanded clones.

D gene	J gene	V gene	clone size	CDR3 protein	CDR3 DNA
-	TRBJ1-1	TRBV30	-	CAWRGRGTEAFF	TGTGCCTGGAGAGGTCGCGGGACTGAAGCTTTCTTT
TRBD1	TRBJ2-4	TRBV4-1	-	CASSPRQGKNIQYF	TGCGCCAGCAGCCCCAGACAGGGGAAAAACATTCAGTACTTC
-	TRBJ1-1	TRBV19	-	CASSPGGVRAFF	TGTGCCAGTAGTCCCGGGGGAGTTAGGGCTTTCTTT
-	TRBJ2-7	TRBV6-1	once	CASSARTFPGSYEQYF	TGTGCCAGCAGTGCCAGGACTTTTCCGGGTTCCTACGAGCAGTACTTC
TRBD1	TRBJ2-6	TRBV30	-	CAWSRGRIRSGANVLTF	TGTGCCTGGAGCAGGGGGCGAATCCGGTCTGGGGCCAACGTCCTGACTTTC
-	TRBJ2-5	TRBV5-1	once	CASSLNRVRSETQYF	TGCGCCAGCAGCTTGAACAGGGTCAGGTCGGAGACCCAGTACTTC
TRBD1	TRBJ2-1	TRBV10-3	-	CASAPGTEIYNEQFF	TGTGCCAGCGCCCCCGGGACAGAGATATACAATGAGCAGTTCTTC
-	TRBJ1-1	TRBV5-4	-	CASSLDTNTEAFF	TGTGCCAGCAGCTTGGATACGAACACTGAAGCTTTCTTT
-	TRBJ2-7	TRBV15	-	CATSRAPMGTASYEQYF	TGTGCCACCAGCAGAGCCCCTATGGGGACGGCCTCCTACGAGCAGTACTTC
-	TRBJ2-5	TRBV19	once	CASTRRVGLETQYF	TGTGCCAGTACTCGCAGGGTGGGATTGGAGACCCAGTACTTC
TRBD2	TRBJ2-3	TRBV24-1	-	CATSATSPPGDTQYF	TGTGCCACCAGTGCGACTAGCCCCCCGGGGGATACGCAGTATTTT
-	TRBJ1-2	TRBV3-1/TRBV3-2	-	CASSWGENYGYTF	TGTGCCAGCAGCTGGGGGGAAAACTATGGCTACACCTTC
-	TRBJ2-2	TRBV5-4	once	CASSLVADTNTGELFF	TGTGCCAGCAGCTTGGTAGCGGATACGAACACCGGGGAGCTGTTTTTT
-	TRBJ2-7	TRBV6-6	-	CASSYSSMHEQYF	TGTGCCAGCAGTTACTCGAGCATGCACGAGCAGTACTTC
-	TRBJ1-6	TRBV15	-	CATSRDYRDNSPLHF	TGTGCCACCAGCAGAGACTACAGGGACAATTCACCCCTCCACTTT
-	TRBJ2-1	TRBV3-1/TRBV3-2	-	CASSQDRINEQFF	TGTGCCAGCAGCCAAGATAGGATCAATGAGCAGTTCTTC
TRBD1	TRBJ1-2	TRBV29-1	-	CSGNRGGYTF	TGCAGCGGGAACAGGGGTGGCTACACCTTC
TRBD1	TRBJ1-2	TRBV5-4	few	CASSYTGGGDGYTF	TGTGCCAGCAGTTATACGGGAGGGGGCGATGGCTACACCTTC
-	TRBJ2-2	TRBV15	-	CATSRGRGAGELFF	TGTGCCACCAGCAGAGGACGGGGTGCCGGGGAGCTGTTTTTT
-	TRBJ1-2	TRBV6-5	-	CASGRDNYGYTF	TGTGCCAGCGGACGGGACAACTATGGCTACACCTTC
TRBD1	TRBJ1-2	TRBV10-2	-	CASSFSEQGANYGYTF	TGCGCCAGCAGTTTTTCCGAACAGGGGGCGAACTATGGCTACACCTTC
-	TRBJ2-7	TRBV6-5	-	CASSYSGTSPYEQYF	TGTGCCAGCAGTTACTCGGGCACTAGCCCATACGAGCAGTACTTC
-	TRBJ1-6	TRBV6-1	few	CASSDRSSYNSPLHF	TGTGCCAGCAGTGACAGAAGCTCCTATAATTCACCCCTCCACTTT
-	TRBJ1-2	TRBV5-1	-	CASSLLAGSSLGGYTF	TGCGCCAGCAGCTTGCTTGCGGGTTCTTCTTTGGGAGGCTACACCTTC
TRBD1	TRBJ1-2	TRBV9	-	CASSVDRAYGYTF	TGTGCCAGCAGCGTGGACAGGGCCTATGGCTACACCTTC
TRBD1	TRBJ2-3	TRBV9	-	CASSVGFGTGPSDTQYF	TGTGCCAGCAGCGTCGGTTTCGGGACAGGGCCTTCAGATACGCAGTATTTT
-	TRBJ2-7	TRBV9	-	CASSARGRKDEQYF	TGTGCCAGCAGCGCCAGGGGGAGGAAGGACGAGCAGTACTTC
-	TRBJ2-3	TRBV5-4	-	CASSSLGAPTDTQYF	TGTGCCAGCAGCTCCCTCGGGGCGCCAACAGATACGCAGTATTTT
TRBD1	TRBJ1-1	TRBV2	-	CASSYPTGSYAEAFF	TGTGCCAGCAGTTACCCGACAGGGAGTTATGCTGAAGCTTTCTTT
TRBD2	TRBJ2-5	TRBV14	-	CASSHVFGLAENQETQYF	TGTGCCAGCAGCCACGTGTTCGGACTAGCGGAGAACCAAGAGACCCAGTACTTC
TRBD1	TRBJ1-5	TRBV7-2	-	CASSPQGGGQGNQPQHF	TGTGCCAGCAGCCCTCAAGGGGGGGGACAGGGTAATCAGCCCCAGCATTTT
-	TRBJ1-1	TRBV6-5	-	CATAGHMNTEAFF	TGTGCCACAGCAGGTCATATGAACACTGAAGCTTTCTTT
-	TRBJ2-7	TRBV2	-	CASTEDRSYEQYF	TGTGCCAGCACCGAGGATAGGTCCTACGAGCAGTACTTC
TRBD1	TRBJ2-7	TRBV30	-	CAWSVSQGAYEQYF	TGTGCCTGGAGTGTAAGTCAGGGGGCCTACGAGCAGTACTTC
-	TRBJ2-5	TRBV5-1	-	CASSLQGSQETQYF	TGCGCCAGCAGCTTGCAAGGGTCCCAAGAGACCCAGTACTTC
-	TRBJ1-6	TRBV6-5	-	CASFLAYNSPLHF	TGTGCCAGCTTCTTGGCCTATAATTCACCCCTCCACTTT
TRBD1	TRBJ1-2	TRBV3-1/TRBV3-2	-	CASSQDRTGGTDGYTF	TGTGCCAGCAGCCAAGATCGAACAGGGGGCACGGATGGCTACACCTTC
-	TRBJ2-7	TRBV29-1	-	CSVLTSGGSYEQYF	TGCAGCGTATTAACCTCAGGGGGGTCCTACGAGCAGTACTTC
TRBD1	TRBJ2-6	TRBV7-9	-	CASSSGQGAGANVLTF	TGTGCCAGCAGCTCAGGACAGGGGGCAGGGGCCAACGTCCTGACTTTC
-	TRBJ1-2	TRBV28	-	CASSSPPSANYGYTF	TGTGCCAGCAGTTCGCCGCCCAGCGCCAACTATGGCTACACCTTC
-	TRBJ2-7	TRBV7-6	-	CASGTGHTYEQYF	TGTGCCAGCGGCACAGGGCATACCTACGAGCAGTACTTC
-	TRBJ1-4	TRBV18	few	CASSPPTGREKLFF	TGTGCCAGCTCACCACCAACGGGGAGGGAAAAACTGTTTTTT
-	TRBJ2-5	TRBV19	-	CASSIIRGLGAQYF	TGTGCCAGTAGTATAATCCGCGGGCTCGGGGCCCAGTACTTC
-	TRBJ1-2	TRBV5-5	once	CASSLNEGFGYTF	TGTGCCAGCAGCTTGAATGAGGGATTTGGCTACACCTTC